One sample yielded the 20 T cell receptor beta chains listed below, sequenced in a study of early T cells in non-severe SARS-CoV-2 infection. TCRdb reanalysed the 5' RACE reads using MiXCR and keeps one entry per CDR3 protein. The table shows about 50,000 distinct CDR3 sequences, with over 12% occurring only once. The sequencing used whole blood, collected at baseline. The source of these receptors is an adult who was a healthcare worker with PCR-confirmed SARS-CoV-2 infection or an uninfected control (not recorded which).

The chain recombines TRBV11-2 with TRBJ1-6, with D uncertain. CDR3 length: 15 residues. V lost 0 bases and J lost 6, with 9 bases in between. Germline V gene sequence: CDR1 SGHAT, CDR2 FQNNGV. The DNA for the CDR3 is TGTGCCAGCAGCTTAGATCTGGCAGCTAATTCACCCCTCCACTTT. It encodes CASSLDLAANSPLHF. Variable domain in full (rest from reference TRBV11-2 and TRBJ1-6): EAGVAQSPRYKIIEKRQSVAFWCNPISGHATLYWYQQILGQGPKLLIQFQNNGVVDDSQLPKDRFSAERLKGVDSTLKIQPAKLEDSAVYLCASSLDLAANSPLHFGNGTRLTVT.

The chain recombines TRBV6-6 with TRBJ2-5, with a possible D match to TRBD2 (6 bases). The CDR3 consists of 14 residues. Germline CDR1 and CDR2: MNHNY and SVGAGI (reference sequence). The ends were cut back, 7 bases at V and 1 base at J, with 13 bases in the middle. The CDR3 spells CASTRGGTQETQYF. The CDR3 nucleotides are TGTGCCAGCACTCGAGGAGGGACCCAAGAGACCCAGTACTTC.

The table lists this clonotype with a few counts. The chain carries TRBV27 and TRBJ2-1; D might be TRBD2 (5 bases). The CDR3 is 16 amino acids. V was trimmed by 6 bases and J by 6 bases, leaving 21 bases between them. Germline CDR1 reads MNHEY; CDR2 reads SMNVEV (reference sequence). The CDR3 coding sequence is TGTGCCAGCAGCCCGAACCGGGAAGTCAGGAGCAATGAGCAGTTCTTC. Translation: CASSPNREVRSNEQFF.

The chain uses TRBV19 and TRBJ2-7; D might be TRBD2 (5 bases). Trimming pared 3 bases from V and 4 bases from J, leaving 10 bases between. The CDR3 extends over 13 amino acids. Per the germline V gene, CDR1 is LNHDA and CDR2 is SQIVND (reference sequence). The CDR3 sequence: CASSIITGYEQYF. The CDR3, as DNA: TGTGCCAGTAGTATTATAACGGGGTACGAGCAGTACTTC.

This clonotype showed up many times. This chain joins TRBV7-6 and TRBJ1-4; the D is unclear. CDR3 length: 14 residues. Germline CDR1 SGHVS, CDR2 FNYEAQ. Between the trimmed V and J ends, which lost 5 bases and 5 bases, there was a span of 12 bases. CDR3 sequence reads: CASSRNRVNEKLFF. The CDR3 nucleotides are TGTGCCAGCAGCAGGAACAGAGTGAATGAAAAACTGTTTTTT. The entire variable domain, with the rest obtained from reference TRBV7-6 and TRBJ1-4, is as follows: GAGVSQSPRYKVTKRGQDVALRCDPISGHVSLYWYRQALGQGPEFLTYFNYEAQQDKSGLPNDRFSAERPEGSISTLTIQRTEQRDSAMYRCASSRNRVNEKLFFGSGTQLSVL.

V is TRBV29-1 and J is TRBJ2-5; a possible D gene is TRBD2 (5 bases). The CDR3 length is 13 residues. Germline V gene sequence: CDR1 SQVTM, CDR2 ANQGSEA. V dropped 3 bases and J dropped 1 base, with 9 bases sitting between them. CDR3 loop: CSVEGRLQETQYF. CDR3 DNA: TGCAGCGTTGAGGGGAGACTCCAAGAGACCCAGTACTTC.

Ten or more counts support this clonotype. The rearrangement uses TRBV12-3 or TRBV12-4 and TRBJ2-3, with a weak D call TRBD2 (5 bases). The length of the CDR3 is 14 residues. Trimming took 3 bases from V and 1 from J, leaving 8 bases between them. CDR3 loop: CASSFDGGTDTQYF. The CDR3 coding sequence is TGTGCCAGCAGTTTCGACGGGGGCACAGATACGCAGTATTTT.

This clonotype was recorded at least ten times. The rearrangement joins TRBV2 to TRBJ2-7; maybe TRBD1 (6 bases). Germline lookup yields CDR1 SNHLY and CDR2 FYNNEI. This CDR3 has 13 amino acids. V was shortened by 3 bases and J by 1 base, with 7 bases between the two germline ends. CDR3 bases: TGTGCCAGCAGTGATGACAGGTCCTACGAGCAGTACTTC. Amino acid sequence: CASSDDRSYEQYF.

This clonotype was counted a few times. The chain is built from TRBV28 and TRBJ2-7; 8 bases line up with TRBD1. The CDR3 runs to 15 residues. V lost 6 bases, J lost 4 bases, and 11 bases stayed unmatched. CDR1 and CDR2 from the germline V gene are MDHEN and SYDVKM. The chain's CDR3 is CASSPAGTGAYEQYF. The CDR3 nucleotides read TGTGCCAGCAGCCCTGCCGGGACAGGCGCTTACGAGCAGTACTTC.

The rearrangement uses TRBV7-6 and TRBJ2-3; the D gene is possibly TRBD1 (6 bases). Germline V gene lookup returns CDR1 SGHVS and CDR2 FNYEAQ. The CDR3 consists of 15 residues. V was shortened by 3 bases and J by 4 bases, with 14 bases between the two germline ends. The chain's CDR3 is CASSLSQGMPDTQYF. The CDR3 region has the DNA TGTGCCAGCAGCTTGTCACAGGGAATGCCAGATACGCAGTATTTT.

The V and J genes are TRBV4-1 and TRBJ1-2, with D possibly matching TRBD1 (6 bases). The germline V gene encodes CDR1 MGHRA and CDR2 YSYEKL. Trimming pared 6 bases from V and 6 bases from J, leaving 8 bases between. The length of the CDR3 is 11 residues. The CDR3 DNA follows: TGCGCCAGCAGTCACAGGGATGGCTACACCTTC. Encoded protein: CASSHRDGYTF.

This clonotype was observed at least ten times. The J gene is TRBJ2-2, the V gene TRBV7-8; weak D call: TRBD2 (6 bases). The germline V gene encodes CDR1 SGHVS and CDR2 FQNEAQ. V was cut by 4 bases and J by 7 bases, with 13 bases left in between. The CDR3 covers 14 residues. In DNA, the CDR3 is TGTGCCAGCAGCTCGGGACTCCTCAACGGGGAGCTGTTTTTT. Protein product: CASSSGLLNGELFF.

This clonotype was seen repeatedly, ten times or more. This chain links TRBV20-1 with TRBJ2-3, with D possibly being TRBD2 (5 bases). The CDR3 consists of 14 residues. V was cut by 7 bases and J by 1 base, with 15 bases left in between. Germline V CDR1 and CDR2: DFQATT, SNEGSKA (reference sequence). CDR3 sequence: CSGRYSMGTDTQYF. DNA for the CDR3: TGCAGTGGGAGGTACTCGATGGGCACAGATACGCAGTATTTT.

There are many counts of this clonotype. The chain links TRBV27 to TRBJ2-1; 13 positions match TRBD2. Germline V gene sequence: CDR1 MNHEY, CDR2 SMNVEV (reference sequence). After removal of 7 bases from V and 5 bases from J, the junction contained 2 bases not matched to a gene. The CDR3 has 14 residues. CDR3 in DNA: TGTGCCAGCATGGGACTAGCGGGACACAATGAGCAGTTCTTC. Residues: CASMGLAGHNEQFF.

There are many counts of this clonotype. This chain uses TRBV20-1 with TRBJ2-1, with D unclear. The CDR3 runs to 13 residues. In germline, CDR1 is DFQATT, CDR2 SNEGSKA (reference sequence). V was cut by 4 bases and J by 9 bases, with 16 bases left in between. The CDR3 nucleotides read TGCAGTGCTACGGCACCCGGACGATTTGAGCAGTTCTTC. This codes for CSATAPGRFEQFF.

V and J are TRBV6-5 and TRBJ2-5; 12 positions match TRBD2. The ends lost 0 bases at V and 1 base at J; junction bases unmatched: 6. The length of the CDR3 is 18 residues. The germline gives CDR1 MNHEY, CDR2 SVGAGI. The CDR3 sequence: CASSYSGLAGTIQETQYF. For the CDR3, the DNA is TGTGCCAGCAGTTACTCAGGACTAGCGGGGACCATCCAAGAGACCCAGTACTTC.

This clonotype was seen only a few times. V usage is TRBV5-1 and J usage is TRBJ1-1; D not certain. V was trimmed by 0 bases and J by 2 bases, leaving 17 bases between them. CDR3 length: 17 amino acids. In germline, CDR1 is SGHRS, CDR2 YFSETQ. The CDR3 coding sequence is TGCGCCAGCAGCTTGGCCGGACGTCTCACTACTAACACTGAAGCTTTCTTT. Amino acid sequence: CASSLAGRLTTNTEAFF.

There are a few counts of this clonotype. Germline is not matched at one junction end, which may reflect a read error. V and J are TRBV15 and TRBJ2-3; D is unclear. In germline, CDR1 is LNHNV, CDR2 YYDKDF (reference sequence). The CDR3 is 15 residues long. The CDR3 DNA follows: TGTGTCACCAGCAGAGATAAGTGGTTCACAGATACGCAGTATTTT. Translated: CVTSRDKWFTDTQYF.

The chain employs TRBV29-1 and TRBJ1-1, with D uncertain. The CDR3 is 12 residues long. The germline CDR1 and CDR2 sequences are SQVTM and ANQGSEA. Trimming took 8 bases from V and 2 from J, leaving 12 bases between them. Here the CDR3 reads CSSIWGNTEAFF. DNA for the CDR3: TGCAGCTCCATCTGGGGTAACACTGAAGCTTTCTTT.

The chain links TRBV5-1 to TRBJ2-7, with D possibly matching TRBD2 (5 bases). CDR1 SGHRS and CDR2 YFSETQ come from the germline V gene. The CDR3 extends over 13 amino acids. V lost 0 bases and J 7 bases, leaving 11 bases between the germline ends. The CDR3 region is CASSLDSPGEQYF. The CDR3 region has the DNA TGCGCCAGCAGCTTGGACTCCCCGGGAGAGCAGTACTTC. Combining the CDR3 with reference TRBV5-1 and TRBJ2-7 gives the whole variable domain KAGVTQTPRYLIKTRGQQVTLSCSPISGHRSVSWYQQTPGQGLQFLFEYFSETQRNKGNFPGRFSGRQFSNSRSEMNVSTLELGDSALYLCASSLDSPGEQYFGPGTRLTVT.